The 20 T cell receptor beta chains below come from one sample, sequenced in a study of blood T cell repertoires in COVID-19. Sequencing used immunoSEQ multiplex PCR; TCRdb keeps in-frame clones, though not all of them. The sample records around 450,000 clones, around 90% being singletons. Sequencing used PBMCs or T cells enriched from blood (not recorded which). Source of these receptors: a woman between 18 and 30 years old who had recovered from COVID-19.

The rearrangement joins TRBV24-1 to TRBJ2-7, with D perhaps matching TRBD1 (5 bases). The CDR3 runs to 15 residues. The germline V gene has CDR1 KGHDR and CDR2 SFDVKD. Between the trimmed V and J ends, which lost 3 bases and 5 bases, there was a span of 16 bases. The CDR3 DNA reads TGTGCCACCAGTGATGCAGGGTCTGAGATGGACGAGCAGTACTTC. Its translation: CATSDAGSEMDEQYF.

The CDR3 here is CSVRQGRGGELFF. DNA for the CDR3: TGCAGCGTTCGGCAGGGTAGGGGCGGGGAGCTGTTTTTT. The chain uses TRBV29-1 and TRBJ2-2; maybe TRBD1 (5 bases). The germline V and J ends were trimmed by 5 bases and 7 bases, with 14 bases remaining between them. The CDR3 is made up of 13 amino acids. The V gene's germline CDR1 is SQVTM and CDR2 ANQGSEA.

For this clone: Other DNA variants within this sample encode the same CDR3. The CDR3 DNA reads TGTGCCAGCAGCCAGGGGATGAACACTGAAGCTTTCTTT. Translating gives CASSQGMNTEAFF. The chain uses TRBV6-5 and TRBJ1-1; maybe TRBD1 (6 bases). The CDR3 runs to 13 residues. The germline V and J ends were trimmed by 6 bases and 0 bases, with 8 bases remaining between them. Per the germline V gene, CDR1 is MNHEY and CDR2 is SVGAGI.

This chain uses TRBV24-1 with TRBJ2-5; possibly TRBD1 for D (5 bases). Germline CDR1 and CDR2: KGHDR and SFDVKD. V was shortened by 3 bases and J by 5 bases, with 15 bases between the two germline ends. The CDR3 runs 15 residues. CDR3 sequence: CATSDPSKAGETQYF. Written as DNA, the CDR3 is TGTGCCACCAGTGATCCGAGCAAGGCAGGGGAGACCCAGTACTTC.

This CDR3 is CASSLTGGVGGYTF. CDR3 nucleotide sequence: TGTGCCAGCAGCTTAACAGGGGGCGTCGGTGGCTACACCTTC. The chain recombines TRBV25-1 with TRBJ1-2; 9 bases are shared with TRBD1. Germline V gene data show CDR1 as MGHDK and CDR2 as SYGVNS. Trimming cost V 6 bases and J 7 bases; bases outside gene matches: 9. CDR3 size: 14 residues.

In DNA, the CDR3 is TGTGCCAGCAGCTTATTAACGGCGGGCGCTAAGATCTACAATGAGCAGTTCTTC. Amino acid sequence: CASSLLTAGAKIYNEQFF. The chain links TRBV11-2 to TRBJ2-1; tentative D call: TRBD2 (5 bases). The CDR3 sequence is 18 residues long. Germline assignment: CDR1 SGHAT and CDR2 FQNNGV. V was trimmed by 2 bases and J by 3 bases, leaving 20 bases between them. Filled out from reference TRBV11-2 and TRBJ2-1, the complete variable domain reads EAGVAQSPRYKIIEKRQSVAFWCNPISGHATLYWYQQILGQGPKLLIQFQNNGVVDDSQLPKDRFSAERLKGVDSTLKIQPAKLEDSAVYLCASSLLTAGAKIYNEQFFGPGTRLTVL.

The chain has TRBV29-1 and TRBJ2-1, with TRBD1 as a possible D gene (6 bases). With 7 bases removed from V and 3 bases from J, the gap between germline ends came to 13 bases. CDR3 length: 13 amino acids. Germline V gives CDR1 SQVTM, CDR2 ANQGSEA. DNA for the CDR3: TGCAGCGCTGTGGACAGATACTACAATGAGCAGTTCTTC. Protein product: CSAVDRYYNEQFF.

CDR3 amino acids: CASSEEQGAEQFF. The CDR3, as DNA: TGTGCCAGCAGTGAAGAACAAGGGGCTGAGCAGTTCTTC. The chain combines TRBV2 with TRBJ2-1; D might be TRBD1 (5 bases). The germline V and J ends were trimmed by 1 base and 9 bases, with 10 bases remaining between them. The germline gives CDR1 SNHLY, CDR2 FYNNEI. This CDR3 has 13 amino acids.

CDR3 sequence reads: CATLATQGGNQPQHF. The CDR3 nucleotides are TGTGCCACCTTAGCCACTCAGGGGGGCAATCAGCCCCAGCATTTT. The gene calls are TRBV10-3 and TRBJ1-5, with 7 bases identical to TRBD1. The CDR3 runs to 15 residues. J lost 2 bases, V lost 10 bases, and 11 bases had no gene match. Germline CDR1 ENHRY, CDR2 SYGVKD.

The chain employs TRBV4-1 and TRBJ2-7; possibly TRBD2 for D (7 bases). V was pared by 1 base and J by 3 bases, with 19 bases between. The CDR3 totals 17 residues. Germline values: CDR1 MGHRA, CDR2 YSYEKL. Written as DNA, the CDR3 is TGCGCCAGCAGCCAAGGTGGGGGGCCCGGACTAGACTACGAGCAGTACTTC. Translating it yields CASSQGGGPGLDYEQYF.

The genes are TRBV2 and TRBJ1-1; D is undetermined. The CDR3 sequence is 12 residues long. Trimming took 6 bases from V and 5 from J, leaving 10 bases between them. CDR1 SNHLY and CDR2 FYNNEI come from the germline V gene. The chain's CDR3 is CASRREATEAFF. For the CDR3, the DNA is TGTGCCAGCAGGAGGGAAGCAACTGAAGCTTTCTTT.

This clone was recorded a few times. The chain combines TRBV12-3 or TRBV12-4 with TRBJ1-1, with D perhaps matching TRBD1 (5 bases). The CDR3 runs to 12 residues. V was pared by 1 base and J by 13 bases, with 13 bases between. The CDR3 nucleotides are TGTGCCAGCAGTTTAGTATCAGGGTATGGTTTCTTT. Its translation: CASSLVSGYGFF.

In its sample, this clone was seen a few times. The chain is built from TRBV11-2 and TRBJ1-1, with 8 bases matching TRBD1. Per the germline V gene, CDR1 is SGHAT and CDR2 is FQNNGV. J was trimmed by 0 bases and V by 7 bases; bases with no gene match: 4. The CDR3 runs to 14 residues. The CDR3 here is CASNGQGMNTEAFF. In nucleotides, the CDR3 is TGTGCCAGCAACGGACAGGGCATGAACACTGAAGCTTTCTTT.

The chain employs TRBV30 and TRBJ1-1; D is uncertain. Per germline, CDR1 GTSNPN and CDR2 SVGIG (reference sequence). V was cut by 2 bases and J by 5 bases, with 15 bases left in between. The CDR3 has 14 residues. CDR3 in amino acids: CAWSRGLAGTEAFF. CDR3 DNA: TGTGCCTGGAGTCGTGGGCTCGCGGGGACTGAAGCTTTCTTT.

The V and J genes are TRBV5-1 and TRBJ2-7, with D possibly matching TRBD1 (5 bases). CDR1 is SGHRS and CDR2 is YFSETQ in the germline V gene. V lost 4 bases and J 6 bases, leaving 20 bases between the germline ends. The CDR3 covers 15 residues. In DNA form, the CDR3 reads TGCGCCAGCAGCAATCAGGGTCCTGGTTATTCCGAGCAGTACTTC. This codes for CASSNQGPGYSEQYF. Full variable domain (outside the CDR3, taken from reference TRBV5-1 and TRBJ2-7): KAGVTQTPRYLIKTRGQQVTLSCSPISGHRSVSWYQQTPGQGLQFLFEYFSETQRNKGNFPGRFSGRQFSNSRSEMNVSTLELGDSALYLCASSNQGPGYSEQYFGPGTRLTVT.

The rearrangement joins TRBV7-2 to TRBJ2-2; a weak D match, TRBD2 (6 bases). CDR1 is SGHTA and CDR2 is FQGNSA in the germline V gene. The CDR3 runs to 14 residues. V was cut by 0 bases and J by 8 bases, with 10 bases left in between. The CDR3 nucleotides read TGTGCCAGCAGCTTAGCGCCTGCGGGGGGGGAGCTGTTTTTT. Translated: CASSLAPAGGELFF.

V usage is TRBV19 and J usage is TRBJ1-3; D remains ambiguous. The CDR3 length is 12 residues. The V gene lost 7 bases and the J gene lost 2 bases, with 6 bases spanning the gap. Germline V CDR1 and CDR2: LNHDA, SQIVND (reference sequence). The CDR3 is CASTSTGNTIYF. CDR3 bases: TGTGCCAGTACGTCTACTGGAAACACCATATATTTT.

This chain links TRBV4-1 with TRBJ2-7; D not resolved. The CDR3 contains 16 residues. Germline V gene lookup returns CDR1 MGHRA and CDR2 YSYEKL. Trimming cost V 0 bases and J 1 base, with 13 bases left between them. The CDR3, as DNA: TGCGCCAGCAGCCAAGATATAAACTTCTCTTCCTACGAGCAGTACTTC. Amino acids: CASSQDINFSSYEQYF.

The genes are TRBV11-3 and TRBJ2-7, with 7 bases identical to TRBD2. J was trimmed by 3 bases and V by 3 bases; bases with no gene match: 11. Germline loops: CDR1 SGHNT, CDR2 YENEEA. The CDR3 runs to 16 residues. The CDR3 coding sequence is TGTGCCAGCAGCTTCGATCGGAGGGGAGGGGACTACGAGCAGTACTTC. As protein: CASSFDRRGGDYEQYF.

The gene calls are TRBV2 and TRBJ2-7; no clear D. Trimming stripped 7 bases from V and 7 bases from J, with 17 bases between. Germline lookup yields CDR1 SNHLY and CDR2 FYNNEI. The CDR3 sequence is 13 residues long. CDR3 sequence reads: CASKTLVEEEQYF. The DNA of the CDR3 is TGTGCCAGCAAAACCCTCGTCGAGGAAGAGCAGTACTTC.